This T cell receptor (beta chain) was identified in a study of T cell responses to AZD1222 COVID-19 vaccine. Findings of the study overall: Compared with day 0, the breadth and depth of the Spike-specific TCR repertoire rose significantly after two doses of AZD1222. Donors skewed white British and female; clonal diversity was possibly underestimated.

On this clone: Its antigen is currently unknown.

Per the germline V gene, CDR1 is SGHTA and CDR2 is FQGNSA. V lost 0 bases and J 11 bases, leaving 13 bases between the germline ends. The CDR3 runs to 14 residues. Sequenced by immunoSEQ multiplex PCR; TCRdb stores in-frame clones only, minus some. Here the sample spans about 85,000 clones, about 91% being singletons. The TCR originated in an adult in good health. The rearrangement joins TRBV7-2 to TRBJ1-4, with a weak D call TRBD1 (6 bases). The sample consisted of peripheral blood, taken on day 0 of MenACWY control vaccination. The DNA for the CDR3 is TGTGCCAGCAGCTTAGCGGGGGCAGGAGGCAAACTGTTTTTT. It codes for CASSLAGAGGKLFF.